The rows below give T cell receptor beta chains drawn from one sample of a study of blood T cells in healthy people across ages. TCRdb processed the 5' RACE reads anew with MiXCR; each CDR3 protein has one entry. Found here are 1.5 million to 2 million distinct CDR3 sequences, about two fifths of them singletons; the top ten hold about 23%. Sequenced sample: blood. The receptors here all came from a human donor in good health. The CDR3 runs from the conserved cysteine through the conserved F or W. A D gene is named only where the DNA matches it firmly. Size values are once, few and many counts, or a class for expanded clones, and some rows have none.

TRBJ1-5 | TRBV4-3 | . | . | TGCGCCAGCAGCCAAGATTCCTTGGGCCAGCCCCAGCATTTT | CASSQDSLGQPQHF
TRBJ2-1 | TRBV7-6 | many | . | TGTGCCAGCAGCTTAGTTGGCGTTAATGAGCAGTTCTTC | CASSLVGVNEQFF
TRBJ1-1 | TRBV29-1 | . | . | TGCAGCGTTGAGCGAAGCTCGAGGAGAGCTTTCTTT | CSVERSSRRAFF
TRBJ2-3 | TRBV20-1 | . | . | TGCAGTGCTAGAGACCGCTTGGGGGTGAGCACAGATACGCAGTATTTT | CSARDRLGVSTDTQYF
TRBJ2-7 | TRBV7-9 | . | . | TGTGCCAGCAGCTCCCTGGGGGCAGGCCGTTCCTACGAGCAGTACTTC | CASSSLGAGRSYEQYF
TRBJ1-2 | TRBV29-1 | . | . | TGCAGCGTTGATTTTTTGGATGGCTACACCTTC | CSVDFLDGYTF
TRBJ1-1 | TRBV5-5 | few | . | TGTGCCAGCAGCTTGGACAGTTTCTTGGGGGGCACTGAAGCTTTCTTT | CASSLDSFLGGTEAFF
TRBJ2-5 | TRBV19 | once | . | TGTGCCAGTAGTAGACGTAGTGGGTCTGCGGACGAGCGGTACTTC | CASSRRSGSADERYF
TRBJ2-5 | TRBV11-2 | . | TRBD1 | TGTGTCAGCAGCTCACGGACAGGGGGGATAGAGACCCAGTACTTC | CVSSSRTGGIETQYF
TRBJ2-7 | TRBV5-1 | . | . | TGCGCCAGCAGCGTGTTAGGTTGGTACGAGCAGTACTTC | CASSVLGWYEQYF
TRBJ1-2 | TRBV10-3 | . | . | TGTGCCATCAGTGAGACCACTAACTATGGCTACACCTTC | CAISETTNYGYTF
TRBJ2-7 | TRBV9 | . | TRBD2 | TGTGCCAGCAGCACCCAGACTAGCGATGCCTACGAGCAGTACTTC | CASSTQTSDAYEQYF
TRBJ2-3 | TRBV4-3 | . | TRBD2 | TGCGCCAGCAGCCAAGTCGTAGCGGGGGGCCACACAGATACGCAGTATTTT | CASSQVVAGGHTDTQYF
TRBJ1-2 | TRBV6-5 | . | . | TGTGCCAGCAGTTATGGGCCAGGGCGGTATGGCTACACCTTC | CASSYGPGRYGYTF